These 26 T cell receptor beta chains came from one sample sequenced in a study of graft-versus-host responses after intestinal transplantation. Assay used: immunoSEQ multiplex PCR; TCRdb lists only in-frame clones, some missing. The sample holds more than 90,000 clones, 90% to 95% seen once. No antigen has been assigned to these receptors. The material was unstimulated CD8+ T cells sorted from spleen or lymph node cells, obtained before transplant. The origin of the receptors is a human donor who was the organ donor for an intestinal transplant.

The V and J genes are TRBV4-1 and TRBJ2-5, with a weak D call TRBD1 (5 bases). The J call may be in error: the DNA end matches TRBJ2-7 better. The CDR3 sequence is 13 residues long. Germline CDR1 is MGHRA and CDR2 is YSYEKL. CDR3 DNA: TGCGCCAGCAGCCAAGTTGGGGCGGACGAGCAGTACTTC. Translated, it gives CASSQVGADEQYF.

V and J are TRBV5-1 and TRBJ2-1; D is uncertain. The CDR3 length is 14 residues. Germline-derived CDR1 and CDR2 are SGHRS and YFSETQ. V gave up 3 bases and J gave up 3 bases, with 10 bases separating them. The CDR3 bases are TGCGCCAGCAGCTACTTAGGTCTCTACAATGAGCAGTTCTTC. This codes for CASSYLGLYNEQFF.

This clone has only one observation. CDR3 DNA: TGTGCCAGCAGCCTCGGACAGCCTCAGTTCTTC. Translation: CASSLGQPQFF. This chain connects TRBV7-9 to TRBJ2-1, with D possibly matching TRBD1 (6 bases). The CDR3 loop spans 11 amino acids. Germline CDR1 is SEHNR and CDR2 is FQNEAQ (reference sequence). V lost 5 bases to trimming and J lost 13 bases, with 12 bases between them.

The gene calls are TRBV12-5 and TRBJ2-1; D gene unclear. CDR1 is LGHNT and CDR2 is FRNRAP in the germline V gene. This CDR3 comprises 19 residues. V was pared by 2 bases and J by 7 bases, with 27 bases between. CDR3 nucleotide sequence: TGTGCTAGTGGTTTGAACCCTTATTCACAATCCCACAAAAATAATGAGCAGTTCTTC. Amino acid sequence: CASGLNPYSQSHKNNEQFF.

V is TRBV2 and J is TRBJ2-7, with no clear D. The CDR3 runs to 13 residues. The germline V gene has CDR1 SNHLY and CDR2 FYNNEI. V was trimmed by 5 bases and J by 3 bases, leaving 11 bases between them. The CDR3: CASSFGRIYEQYF. The CDR3 region has the DNA TGTGCCAGCAGTTTTGGTCGGATCTACGAGCAGTACTTC.

The rearrangement joins TRBV6-4 to TRBJ1-5; 10 bases fit TRBD1. CDR3 length equals 18 residues. J gave up 1 base and V 5 bases, and 11 bases lay outside the gene matches. Germline values: CDR1 MRHNA, CDR2 SNTAGT. In DNA, the CDR3 is TGTGCCAGCAGTCCTTGGACAGGGGGAAGCAACAGCAATCAGCCCCAGCATTTT. Amino acid sequence: CASSPWTGGSNSNQPQHF.

This clone was seen a single time. This chain uses TRBV6-6 with TRBJ2-1; TRBD2 matches at 8 bases. CDR1 is MNHNY and CDR2 is SVGAGI in the germline V gene (reference sequence). V dropped 7 bases and J dropped 9; count of bases not matched to a gene: 11. The CDR3 has 14 amino acids. For the CDR3, the DNA is TGTGCCAGCATCTTAGGACTAGCTGTGGGTGAGCAGTTCTTC. It specifies CASILGLAVGEQFF.

J is TRBJ2-1 and V is TRBV11-2; D is unclear. The CDR3 totals 13 residues. Deletions cut 4 bases from V and 5 bases from J, with 9 bases between. Per the germline V gene, CDR1 is SGHAT and CDR2 is FQNNGV. The CDR3 spells CASSYGINNEQFF. The CDR3 DNA follows: TGTGCCAGCAGCTACGGTATAAACAATGAGCAGTTCTTC.

The J gene is TRBJ2-1, the V gene TRBV4-1, with 10 bases lining up with TRBD2. CDR3 size: 16 residues. The V gene's germline CDR1 is MGHRA and CDR2 YSYEKL. The trim removed 1 base at V and 7 bases at J, leaving 7 bases unmatched. Here the CDR3 reads CASSQGGLAEMNEQFF. The DNA of the CDR3 is TGCGCCAGCAGCCAAGGAGGACTAGCGGAGATGAATGAGCAGTTCTTC.

The gene calls are TRBV15 and TRBJ1-2; 10 positions match TRBD1. Germline CDR1 is LNHNV and CDR2 is YYDKDF (reference sequence). The CDR3 is 14 amino acids. V was clipped by 3 bases and J by 8 bases; unmatched bases: 6. The CDR3 loop is CATSRDRGSRGYTF. The CDR3 coding sequence is TGTGCCACCAGCAGGGACAGGGGGTCGCGAGGCTACACCTTC.

The chain uses TRBV5-1 and TRBJ2-7, with TRBD1 matching over 8 bases. Germline lookup yields CDR1 SGHRS and CDR2 YFSETQ. Germline trimming cut 0 bases from V and 0 bases from J; bases unmatched to any gene: 8. The CDR3 totals 17 residues. The CDR3 loop is CASSLAAQGARSYEQYF. DNA of the CDR3: TGCGCCAGCAGCTTGGCGGCCCAGGGGGCGCGCTCCTACGAGCAGTACTTC.

The gene calls are TRBV4-1 and TRBJ2-2, with D perhaps matching TRBD1 (6 bases). The V end lost 4 bases, the J end lost 7 bases, and 25 bases lay between the germline ends. The CDR3 loop spans 18 amino acids. Germline loops: CDR1 MGHRA, CDR2 YSYEKL. As DNA, the CDR3 is TGCGCCAGCAGCCCCCCCCAGGAGACAGGCCTCCTTGTCGGGGAGCTGTTTTTT. Translation: CASSPPQETGLLVGELFF.

The V gene is TRBV9, the J gene TRBJ1-1; the match to TRBD1 covers 9 bases. The CDR3 has 14 amino acids. Germline values: CDR1 SGDLS, CDR2 YYNGEE. J gave up 5 bases and V 3 bases, and 5 bases lay outside the gene matches. The CDR3 here is CASSAAGTGTEAFF. CDR3 DNA sequence: TGTGCCAGCAGCGCAGCGGGGACAGGGACTGAAGCTTTCTTT.

The V gene is TRBV4-1, the J gene TRBJ1-2; TRBD1 agrees at 7 bases. The CDR3 runs 15 residues. Trimming at V came to 1 base and at J to 5 bases, leaving 7 bases not matched to a gene. Germline V gene lookup returns CDR1 MGHRA and CDR2 YSYEKL. CDR3 sequence (DNA): TGCGCCAGCAGCCAAGGTGGAGGGGGCGGGTATGGCTACACCTTC. Translated: CASSQGGGGGYGYTF.

The CDR3 region is CASSFFWWGSSYEQYF. CDR3 in DNA: TGTGCCAGCAGTTTTTTTTGGTGGGGGAGCTCCTACGAGCAGTACTTC. The chain is built from TRBV28 and TRBJ2-7; D may match TRBD1 or TRBD2 (5 bases each). This CDR3 comprises 16 residues. CDR1 MDHEN and CDR2 SYDVKM come from the germline V gene. The germline V and J ends were trimmed by 3 bases and 0 bases, with 15 bases remaining between them.

This rearrangement joins TRBV5-1 to TRBJ2-5; D possibly corresponds to TRBD1 (6 bases). V dropped 1 base and J dropped 1 base, with 17 bases sitting between them. CDR1 is SGHRS, CDR2 YFSETQ, per germline. This CDR3 is 17 amino acids long. This chain's CDR3 is CASSLSGPQGSQETQYF. The CDR3 coding sequence is TGCGCCAGCAGCTTGAGTGGCCCACAGGGATCCCAAGAGACCCAGTACTTC.

This clone appeared a single time. The chain has TRBV12-5 and TRBJ1-1, with a weak D call TRBD1 (5 bases). This CDR3 is built from 14 residues. V lost 5 bases and J lost 9, with 19 bases in between. Germline loops: CDR1 LGHNT, CDR2 FRNRAP. CDR3 DNA: TGTGCTAGTGGTCCTGATCTGGACACCCTAAAAGCTTTCTTT. It encodes CASGPDLDTLKAFF.

In DNA, the CDR3 is TGTGCCGGAACCCCATGGACCGGGGAGCTGTTTTTT. This translates into CAGTPWTGELFF. The chain recombines TRBV7-9 with TRBJ2-2; D is unresolved. CDR1 is SEHNR and CDR2 is FQNEAQ in the germline V gene (reference sequence). Trimming cost V 11 bases and J 5 bases, with 12 bases left between them. The CDR3 runs to 12 residues.

A remark on this clone: Other DNA sequences in the same sample also yield this CDR3. The chain carries TRBV20-1 and TRBJ2-7; TRBD1 is a possible D gene (5 bases). Germline V gene sequence: CDR1 DFQATT, CDR2 SNEGSKA (reference sequence). Trimming pared 2 bases from V and 3 bases from J, leaving 5 bases between. CDR3 size: 11 residues. The CDR3 region has the DNA TGCAGTGCTAGAAGGGGCTACGAGCAGTACTTC. Translated, it gives CSARRGYEQYF.

In DNA form, the CDR3 reads TGTGCCAGCAGTTTTTCGACAGGGAGGGACACTGAAGCTTTCTTT. As protein: CASSFSTGRDTEAFF. This chain uses TRBV27 with TRBJ1-1; 7 positions agree with TRBD1. Germline V CDR1 and CDR2: MNHEY, SMNVEV (reference sequence). The CDR3 length is 15 residues. Trimming cost V 3 bases and J 3 bases; bases outside gene matches: 7.

The chain carries TRBV6-1 and TRBJ2-7, with 7 bases identical to TRBD1. The germline V gene has CDR1 MNHNS and CDR2 SASEGT. The CDR3 is 14 amino acids. Trimming cost V 1 base and J 2 bases; bases outside gene matches: 2. The chain's CDR3 is CASSEGTGPYEQYF. CDR3 in DNA: TGTGCCAGCAGTGAAGGGACAGGCCCCTACGAGCAGTACTTC.

The chain employs TRBV25-1 and TRBJ2-1, with 9 bases fitting TRBD1. The ends lost 7 bases at V and 9 bases at J; junction bases unmatched: 7. Germline CDR1 and CDR2: MGHDK and SYGVNS. This CDR3 has 13 residues. The CDR3 here is CASTLTGGSEQFF. CDR3 DNA: TGTGCCAGCACTTTGACAGGGGGTAGTGAGCAGTTCTTC.

The chain has TRBV7-9 and TRBJ2-1; the match to TRBD2 covers 8 bases. V dropped 5 bases and J dropped 8; count of bases not matched to a gene: 11. Germline V lookup: CDR1 SEHNR, CDR2 FQNEAQ (reference sequence). The CDR3 has 15 amino acids. The CDR3 coding sequence is TGTGCCAGCAGCCACCCCGGGAGGGTTAGCGATGAGCAGTTCTTC. Amino acid sequence: CASSHPGRVSDEQFF.

This chain uses TRBV5-1 with TRBJ1-3; perhaps TRBD1 as D (6 bases). Trimming shortened V by 1 base and J by 0 bases, and 29 bases separated the two germline ends. Germline CDR1 is SGHRS and CDR2 is YFSETQ. The CDR3 extends over 22 amino acids. The CDR3 DNA follows: TGCGCCAGCAGCTTGTACCCTGGCGGGACATCTCCCGGGGGTTCCTCTGGAAACACCATATATTTT. This translates into CASSLYPGGTSPGGSSGNTIYF.

V gene TRBV5-5 combines with J gene TRBJ2-7; TRBD1 matches 7 bases. Germline assignment: CDR1 SGHKS and CDR2 YYEKEE (reference sequence). After removal of 4 bases from V and 2 bases from J, the junction contained 3 bases not matched to a gene. CDR3 length: 13 amino acids. The CDR3 nucleotides read TGTGCCAGCAGCGCCGGGACAGCCTACGAGCAGTACTTC. Translation gives CASSAGTAYEQYF.

V is TRBV13 and J is TRBJ2-1; D possibly corresponds to TRBD1 (6 bases). Trimming stripped 5 bases from V and 7 bases from J, with 12 bases between. The CDR3 consists of 13 residues. Germline V CDR1 and CDR2: PRHDT, FYEKMQ (reference sequence). The CDR3 nucleotides read TGTGCCAGCAGCGTCGACCAGGGGAATGAGCAGTTCTTC. Encoded protein: CASSVDQGNEQFF.